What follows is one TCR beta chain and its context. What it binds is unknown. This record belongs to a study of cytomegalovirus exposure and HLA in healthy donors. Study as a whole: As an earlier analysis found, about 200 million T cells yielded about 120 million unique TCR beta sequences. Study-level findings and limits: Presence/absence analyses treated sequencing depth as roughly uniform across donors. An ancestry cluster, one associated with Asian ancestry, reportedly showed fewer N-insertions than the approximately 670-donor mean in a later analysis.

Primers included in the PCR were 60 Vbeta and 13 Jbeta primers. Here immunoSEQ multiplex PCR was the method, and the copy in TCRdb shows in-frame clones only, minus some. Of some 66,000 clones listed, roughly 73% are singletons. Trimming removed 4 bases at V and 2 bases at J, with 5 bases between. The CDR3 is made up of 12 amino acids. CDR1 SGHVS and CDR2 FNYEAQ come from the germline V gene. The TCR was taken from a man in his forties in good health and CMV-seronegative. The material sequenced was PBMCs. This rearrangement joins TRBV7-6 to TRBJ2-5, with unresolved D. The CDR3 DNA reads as TGTGCCAGCAGCTGGCCTCAAGAGACCCAGTACTTC. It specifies CASSWPQETQYF.